The TCR beta chain described here comes from a study of T-cell memory formation after mild COVID-19. General study findings and limits: Contracting clones, day 15 to 85, had balanced CD4/CD8, and later expanders favored CD4+.

The CDR3 spans 14 residues. Germline V lookup: CDR1 SGDLS, CDR2 YYNGEE. V gave up 0 bases and J gave up 4 bases, with 7 bases separating them. This clonotype has more than one count but fewer than ten. Antigen: not known. TCRdb reprocessed the 5' RACE reads with MiXCR, giving one entry per CDR3 protein. The table lists 300,000 to 350,000 distinct CDR3 sequences, roughly 19% of them singletons. This receptor was taken from a man between 18 and 35 years old who had mild COVID-19 (a few samples of this study predate the infection). Cell type and time point are not known. The V and J genes are TRBV9 and TRBJ2-2; possibly TRBD1 or TRBD2 for D (5 bases each). The specimen sequenced was PBMCs or a T cell subset sorted from them (not recorded which). The CDR3 sequence: CASSVGGATGELFF. Written as DNA, the CDR3 is TGTGCCAGCAGCGTAGGAGGGGCCACCGGGGAGCTGTTTTTT.